The 3 T cell receptor beta chains below were found in one sample sequenced in a study of blood T cell repertoires in COVID-19. TCRdb's copy holds only in-frame clones and misses some; the assay was immunoSEQ multiplex PCR. The sample has 250,000 or so clones; about 73% are singletons. Material: peripheral blood. Every receptor here comes from a woman of 80 years or more with acute or convalescent COVID-19.

V and J are TRBV27 and TRBJ2-3; D not resolved. Germline CDR1 MNHEY, CDR2 SMNVEV (reference sequence). The CDR3 is 13 residues long. Trimming pared 5 bases from V and 0 bases from J, leaving 6 bases between. CDR3 region: CASSPHSTDTQYF. The CDR3 region has the DNA TGTGCCAGCAGTCCCCATAGCACAGATACGCAGTATTTT.

The chain has TRBV16 and TRBJ1-4, with D unclear. Trimming took off 7 bases at V and 8 bases at J, with 20 bases between the two ends. CDR3 length equals 15 residues. Germline loops: CDR1 KGHSY, CDR2 FQNENV. CDR3 region: CASTPSGRAGEKLFF. CDR3 in DNA: TGTGCCAGCACCCCAAGCGGGAGGGCAGGCGAAAAACTGTTTTTT. The whole variable domain, remainder taken from reference TRBV16 and TRBJ1-4, is GEEVAQTPKHLVRGEGQKAKLYCAPIKGHSYVFWYQQVLKNEFKFLISFQNENVFDETGMPKERFSAKCLPNSPCSLEIQATKLEDSAVYFCASTPSGRAGEKLFFGSGTQLSVL.

J is TRBJ2-1 and V is TRBV2; 13 bases map to TRBD2. This CDR3 has 18 residues. Germline assignment: CDR1 SNHLY and CDR2 FYNNEI. Losses at the gene ends were 4 bases for V and 2 bases for J; bases not matched to a gene: 8. DNA of the CDR3: TGTGCCAGCAGTGGACTAGCGGGGGGTCTTTCTACCTACAATGAGCAGTTCTTC. As protein: CASSGLAGGLSTYNEQFF.